These 5 T cell receptor beta chains were all obtained from the same sample, sequenced in a study of T cells in Graves' hyperthyroidism and ophthalmopathy. It was RNA transcripts that yielded the amplified TCR beta CDR3 regions. The HTBI set primed first-round TCR CDR3 RT-PCR. TCRdb reprocessed the multiplex PCR reads with MiXCR, giving one entry per CDR3 protein. The sample lists around 420,000 distinct CDR3 sequences, 15% to 18% occurring once. The sample comprised blood. These receptors originate from a woman between 18 and 29 years old with Graves' hyperthyroidism.

This clonotype came up many times. This chain connects TRBV7-9 to TRBJ2-1; TRBD2 aligns across 10 bases. CDR1 SEHNR and CDR2 FQNEAQ come from the germline V gene (reference sequence). CDR3 length equals 16 residues. J was trimmed by 0 bases and V by 4 bases; bases with no gene match: 3. This CDR3 is CASSSGLADSYNEQFF. In nucleotides, the CDR3 is TGTGCCAGCAGCTCAGGACTAGCGGACTCCTACAATGAGCAGTTCTTC.

In this sample, this clonotype turned up a few times. This rearrangement joins TRBV4-2 to TRBJ2-7; 11 bases are a match to TRBD2. The trim removed 1 base at V and 2 bases at J, leaving 7 bases unmatched. This CDR3 contains 17 residues. The germline V gene encodes CDR1 LGHNA and CDR2 YNFKEQ. The CDR3 DNA follows: TGTGCCAGCAGCCAAGTTCCTAGCGGGAGGAACGCCTACGAGCAGTACTTC. Amino acids: CASSQVPSGRNAYEQYF.

This clonotype was found a few times. The chain has TRBV5-1 and TRBJ2-3; 9 positions agree with TRBD2. The germline CDR1 and CDR2 sequences are SGHRS and YFSETQ. The CDR3 has 18 amino acids. With V trimmed by 1 base and J by 4 bases, 13 bases remained unmatched. CDR3 amino acids: CASSLRGFSGSFADTQYF. The CDR3 DNA is TGCGCCAGCAGCTTGAGAGGGTTTAGCGGGAGTTTCGCAGATACGCAGTATTTT.

This clonotype was seen a few times. Since a much larger clone is just one base distant, this may be a read error. J is TRBJ1-2 and V is TRBV20-1, with D perhaps matching TRBD1 (6 bases). CDR1 is DFQATT, CDR2 SNEGSKA, per germline (reference sequence). CDR3 length: 13 amino acids. The CDR3 DNA reads as TGCAGTGCTAGATGGACAGCTAACTATGGCCACACCTTC. This codes for CSARWTANYGHTF.

This clonotype was recorded a few times. The V and J genes are TRBV18 and TRBJ2-1; D perhaps matches TRBD1 (5 bases). Trimming took off 6 bases at V and 7 bases at J, with 19 bases between the two ends. The CDR3 is made up of 15 amino acids. Germline-derived CDR1 and CDR2 are KGHSH and LQKENI. The CDR3 DNA is TGTGCCAGCTCCCCAAGGGTGCAGGGTAATAATGAGCAGTTCTTC. Encoded protein: CASSPRVQGNNEQFF. The entire variable domain, with the rest obtained from reference TRBV18 and TRBJ2-1, is as follows: NAGVMQNPRHLVRRRGQEARLRCSPMKGHSHVYWYRQLPEEGLKFMVYLQKENIIDESGMPKERFSAEFPKEGPSILRIQQVVRGDSAAYFCASSPRVQGNNEQFFGPGTRLTVL.